This record covers a single TCR beta chain. Antigen unknown. The data were obtained in a study of OX40 agonist ivuxolimab in advanced cancers. Study-wide results and caveats: No antigen was identified for the clonally expanded peripheral T cells. Among the lowest peripheral clonal expansion occurred in 0.1-3.0 mg/kg partial responders. Both CD4+ and CD8+ T cell populations in blood had undergone clonal expansion by week 6 at 0.1 to 3.0 mg/kg.

The data were produced by immunoSEQ multiplex PCR, yet TCRdb's version contains in-frame clones alone and is incomplete. The table records 65,000 to 95,000 clones, roughly 88% of them present only once. Losses at the gene ends were 2 bases for V and 1 base for J; bases not matched to a gene: 3. Germline CDR1 reads SGDLS; CDR2 reads YYNGEE. The CDR3 has 16 amino acids. The sequence came from an adult with an advanced solid tumor such as melanoma, head and neck, liver or kidney cancer. The source was CD4+ or CD8+ T cells sorted from blood, collected in a trial of the OX40 agonist ivuxolimab. V gene TRBV9 combines with J gene TRBJ2-1, with TRBD1 matching over 10 bases. The CDR3 DNA is TGTGCCAGCAGCGTTGACAGGGGGCCGTCCTACAATGAGCAGTTCTTC. Amino acids: CASSVDRGPSYNEQFF.